This T cell receptor beta chain appears in the sequencing data of a study of blood T cell repertoires in COVID-19. In the study overall: Material from acute and convalescent COVID-19 was sourced from the United States, Italy and Spain. The cDNA or gDNA used as material had been derived from T cells, B-cell-depleted T cells, or PBMCs.

The germline V gene has CDR1 SGDLS and CDR2 YYNGEE. V was trimmed by 0 bases and J by 1 base, leaving 10 bases between them. The CDR3 runs 15 residues. Authors' analysis steps: Amplified reference gene primers provided the basis for estimating nucleated cell counts. Only in-frame clones appear in the TCRdb table, and some are missing; sequencing was by immunoSEQ multiplex PCR. Clone size and V and J calls were adopted from that table, with D and trimming inferred from the DNA. The sample carries some 120,000 clones, around four fifths recorded once. V gene TRBV9 combines with J gene TRBJ2-5; a possible D gene is TRBD2 (6 bases). The clonotype comes from a human donor in a cohort sampled during active COVID-19. Source material: peripheral blood. CDR3 in amino acids: CASSVVGGTQETQYF. CDR3 bases: TGTGCCAGCAGCGTAGTGGGAGGAACCCAAGAGACCCAGTACTTC.